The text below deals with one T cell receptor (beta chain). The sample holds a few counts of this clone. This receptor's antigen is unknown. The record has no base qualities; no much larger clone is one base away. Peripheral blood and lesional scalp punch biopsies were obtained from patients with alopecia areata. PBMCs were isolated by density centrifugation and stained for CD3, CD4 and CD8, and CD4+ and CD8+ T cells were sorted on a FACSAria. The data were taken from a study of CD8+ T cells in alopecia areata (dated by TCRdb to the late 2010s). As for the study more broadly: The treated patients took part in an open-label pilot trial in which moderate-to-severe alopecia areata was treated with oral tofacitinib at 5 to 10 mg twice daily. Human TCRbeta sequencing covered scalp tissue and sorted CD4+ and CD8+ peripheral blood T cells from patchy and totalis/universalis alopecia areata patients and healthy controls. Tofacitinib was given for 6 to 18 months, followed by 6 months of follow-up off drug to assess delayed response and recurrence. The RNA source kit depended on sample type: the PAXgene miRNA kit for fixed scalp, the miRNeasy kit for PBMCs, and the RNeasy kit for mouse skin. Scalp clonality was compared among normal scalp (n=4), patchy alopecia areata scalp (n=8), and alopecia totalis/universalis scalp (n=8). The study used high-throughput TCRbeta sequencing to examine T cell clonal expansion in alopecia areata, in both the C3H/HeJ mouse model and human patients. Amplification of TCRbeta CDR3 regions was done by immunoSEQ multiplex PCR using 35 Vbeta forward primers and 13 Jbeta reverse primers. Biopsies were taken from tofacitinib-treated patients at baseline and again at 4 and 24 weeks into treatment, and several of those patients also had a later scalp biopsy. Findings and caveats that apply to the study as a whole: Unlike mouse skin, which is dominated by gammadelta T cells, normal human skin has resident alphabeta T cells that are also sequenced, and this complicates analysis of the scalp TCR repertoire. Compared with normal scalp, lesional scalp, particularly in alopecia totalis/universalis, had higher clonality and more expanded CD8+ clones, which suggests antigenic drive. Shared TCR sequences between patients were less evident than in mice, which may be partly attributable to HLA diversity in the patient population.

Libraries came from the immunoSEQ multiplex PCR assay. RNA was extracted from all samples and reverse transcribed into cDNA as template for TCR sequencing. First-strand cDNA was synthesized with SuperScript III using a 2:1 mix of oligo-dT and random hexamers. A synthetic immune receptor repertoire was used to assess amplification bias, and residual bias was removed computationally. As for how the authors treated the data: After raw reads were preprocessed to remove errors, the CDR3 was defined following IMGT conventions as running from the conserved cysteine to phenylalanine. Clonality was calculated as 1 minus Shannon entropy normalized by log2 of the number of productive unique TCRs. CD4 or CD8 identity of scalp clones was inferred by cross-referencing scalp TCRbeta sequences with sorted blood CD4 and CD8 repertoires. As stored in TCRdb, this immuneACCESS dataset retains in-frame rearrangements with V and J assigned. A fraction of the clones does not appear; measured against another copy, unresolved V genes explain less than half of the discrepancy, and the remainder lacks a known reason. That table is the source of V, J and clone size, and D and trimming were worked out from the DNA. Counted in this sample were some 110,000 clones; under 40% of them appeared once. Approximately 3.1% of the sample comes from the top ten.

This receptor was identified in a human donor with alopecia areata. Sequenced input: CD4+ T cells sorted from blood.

The base sequence is TGCGCCAGCAGCTTGGGATCAGGAGATAGCAATCAGCCCCAGCATTTT. It encodes CASSLGSGDSNQPQHF. This chain joins TRBV5-1 to TRBJ1-5; too little of a D gene remains to name it. CDR1 and CDR2 are drawn from the germline V gene: SGHRS, YFSETQ. There are 16 amino acids in the CDR3, from cysteine to phenylalanine inclusive. The sequence is cut down to CDR3 DNA, 48 bases in frame from base 1. V is cut by 0 bases and J by 0 bases, and the space between the germline ends is 10 bases.